What follows are 15 T cell receptor beta chains derived from one specimen sequenced in a study of blood T cell repertoires in COVID-19 (dated by TCRdb to the early 2020s). Receptor amplification or capture employed the immunoSEQ multiplex PCR assay. TCRdb carries this immuneACCESS record with in-frame sequences only. Its versions omit some clonotypes, under half of them owing to an unresolved V gene in the studies checked, with the rest unexplained. For this sample the table gives 37,000 or so clones, of which about nine tenths were detected only once. The ten largest clones capture 5.5% to 6.5% of the sample. The sample consisted of peripheral blood. These receptors came from a human donor in a cohort sampled during active COVID-19.

V and J are TRBV7-6 and TRBJ2-7, with D perhaps TRBD2 (5 bases). Trimming took 5 bases from V and 2 from J, leaving 19 bases between them. Germline CDR1 is SGHVS and CDR2 is FNYEAQ. This CDR3 spans 16 amino acids. The CDR3 spells CASSNRLGRVTYEQYF. DNA of the CDR3: TGTGCCAGCAGCAACCGATTAGGGCGGGTTACCTACGAGCAGTACTTC.

V usage is TRBV7-2 and J usage is TRBJ1-5; TRBD1 matches at 10 bases. The CDR3 consists of 14 residues. The ends lost 6 bases at V and 6 bases at J; junction bases unmatched: 5. The germline CDR1 and CDR2 sequences are SGHTA and FQGNSA. DNA of the CDR3: TGTGCCAGCAGTTTCGGACAGGGGGGTCAGCCCCAGCATTTT. It specifies CASSFGQGGQPQHF. The whole variable domain, remainder taken from reference TRBV7-2 and TRBJ1-5, is GAGVSQSPSNKVTEKGKDVELRCDPISGHTALYWYRQSLGQGLEFLIYFQGNSAPDKSGLPSDRFSAERTGGSVSTLTIQRTQQEDSAVYLCASSFGQGGQPQHFGDGTRLSIL.

The chain uses TRBV19 and TRBJ2-7; D might be TRBD2 (6 bases). This CDR3 has 15 amino acids. Per the germline V gene, CDR1 is LNHDA and CDR2 is SQIVND (reference sequence). Trimming shortened V by 0 bases and J by 3 bases, and 12 bases separated the two germline ends. The CDR3 coding sequence is TGTGCCAGTAGTATAGAGCGGGGTAGCATCTACGAGCAGTACTTC. Its translation: CASSIERGSIYEQYF.

CDR3 DNA sequence: TGTGCCAGCTCACTAACCGGGACAGGCTCCTACGAGCAGTACTTC. Translation gives CASSLTGTGSYEQYF. V gene TRBV18 combines with J gene TRBJ2-7, with 8 bases identical to TRBD1. Per the germline V gene, CDR1 is KGHSH and CDR2 is LQKENI. V lost 4 bases to trimming and J lost 0 bases; unmatched junction nucleotides: 5. The CDR3 length is 15 residues.

CDR3 amino acids: CASAQEFGNQPQHF. The CDR3 DNA sequence: TGTGCCAGCGCACAGGAGTTTGGCAATCAGCCCCAGCATTTT. The rearrangement links TRBV7-2 to TRBJ1-5, with a weak D call TRBD1 (5 bases). Germline-derived CDR1 and CDR2 are SGHTA and FQGNSA. V lost 8 bases to trimming and J lost 2 bases, with 13 bases between them. The CDR3 covers 14 residues.

The chain carries TRBV24-1 and TRBJ2-7; 8 nucleotides agree with TRBD1. With 11 bases clipped from V and 3 bases from J, the junction kept 8 bases outside the gene matches. The CDR3 totals 13 residues. Germline assignment: CDR1 KGHDR and CDR2 SFDVKD. CDR3 amino acids: CASSNRGYYEQYF. DNA for the CDR3: TGTGCCAGCAGCAACAGGGGGTACTACGAGCAGTACTTC.

This clone appeared once. V is TRBV15 and J is TRBJ2-3; 9 bases align to TRBD1. This CDR3 region has 16 residues. Germline trimming cut 3 bases from V and 6 bases from J; bases unmatched to any gene: 10. CDR1 and CDR2 from the germline V gene are LNHNV and YYDKDF (reference sequence). The CDR3 here is CATSSTDRGPGDTQYF. The CDR3 DNA is TGTGCCACCAGCAGTACGGACAGGGGCCCGGGGGATACGCAGTATTTT.

The chain combines TRBV29-1 with TRBJ1-2, with D perhaps TRBD1 (6 bases). From germline, CDR1 is SQVTM and CDR2 ANQGSEA. V lost 2 bases and J 2 bases, leaving 9 bases between the germline ends. CDR3 length: 13 amino acids. The CDR3: CSVEKGQNYGYTF. DNA of the CDR3: TGCAGCGTTGAAAAAGGACAGAACTATGGCTACACCTTC.

This rearrangement joins TRBV12-5 to TRBJ2-5; D is ambiguous. The CDR3 is 13 amino acids. CDR1 and CDR2 (germline): LGHNT, FRNRAP. V lost 7 bases and J lost 1, with 10 bases in between. DNA for the CDR3: TGTGCTAGTGTCTCCAGAATCCAAGAGACCCAGTACTTC. Translating it yields CASVSRIQETQYF. Drawing the rest from reference TRBV12-5 and TRBJ2-5, the complete variable domain is DARVTQTPRHKVTEMGQEVTMRCQPILGHNTVFWYRQTMMQGLELLAYFRNRAPLDDSGMPKDRFSAEMPDATLATLKIQPSEPRDSAVYFCASVSRIQETQYFGPGTRLLVL.

V and J are TRBV5-1 and TRBJ2-2, with a possible D match to TRBD1 (6 bases). The CDR3 runs 15 residues. Trimming shortened V by 4 bases and J by 6 bases, and 16 bases separated the two germline ends. The germline V gene encodes CDR1 SGHRS and CDR2 YFSETQ. The DNA of the CDR3 is TGCGCCAGCAGCCTCGGGACAACTCACGCCGGGGAGCTGTTTTTT. Translating gives CASSLGTTHAGELFF.

This clone was recorded a few times. V is TRBV27 and J is TRBJ2-7, with a weak D call TRBD1 (6 bases). The germline gives CDR1 MNHEY, CDR2 SMNVEV (reference sequence). The CDR3 runs to 13 residues. Trimming took 5 bases from V and 7 from J, leaving 15 bases between them. DNA of the CDR3: TGTGCCAGCAGTCCCACCACAGGGAGAGAGCAGTACTTC. This sequence encodes CASSPTTGREQYF.

This clone has a handful of counts. This rearrangement joins TRBV29-1 to TRBJ2-3; unclear D gene. The CDR3 runs 14 residues. Trimming cost V 3 bases and J 1 base, with 11 bases left between them. The V gene's germline CDR1 is SQVTM and CDR2 ANQGSEA. The DNA for the CDR3 is TGCAGCGTTGATTTCCCGCAGGGCACAGATACGCAGTATTTT. Translating gives CSVDFPQGTDTQYF.

The chain joins TRBV7-2 to TRBJ2-7; no definite D call. CDR1 is SGHTA and CDR2 is FQGNSA in the germline V gene. The CDR3 contains 16 residues. With 1 base removed from V and 0 bases from J, the gap between germline ends came to 13 bases. CDR3 sequence (DNA): TGTGCCAGCAGCTTAGAGGTGACTCGAAGCTCCTACGAGCAGTACTTC. This codes for CASSLEVTRSSYEQYF.

This rearrangement joins TRBV7-2 to TRBJ1-6; possible D gene TRBD1, 6 bases. Per the germline V gene, CDR1 is SGHTA and CDR2 is FQGNSA. V lost 5 bases, J lost 4 bases, and 12 bases lay in between. The CDR3 totals 15 residues. Here the CDR3 reads CASSLGTIYNSPLHF. CDR3 nucleotides: TGTGCCAGCAGCCTGGGGACAATATATAATTCACCCCTCCACTTT.

The rearrangement joins TRBV5-1 to TRBJ2-7; 8 nucleotides line up with TRBD1. The CDR3 length is 15 residues. V dropped 4 bases and J dropped 3; count of bases not matched to a gene: 9. CDR1 is SGHRS, CDR2 YFSETQ, per germline. CDR3 amino acids: CASSPTGGLYYEQYF. The CDR3 DNA is TGCGCCAGCAGCCCTACAGGGGGACTTTACTACGAGCAGTACTTC.